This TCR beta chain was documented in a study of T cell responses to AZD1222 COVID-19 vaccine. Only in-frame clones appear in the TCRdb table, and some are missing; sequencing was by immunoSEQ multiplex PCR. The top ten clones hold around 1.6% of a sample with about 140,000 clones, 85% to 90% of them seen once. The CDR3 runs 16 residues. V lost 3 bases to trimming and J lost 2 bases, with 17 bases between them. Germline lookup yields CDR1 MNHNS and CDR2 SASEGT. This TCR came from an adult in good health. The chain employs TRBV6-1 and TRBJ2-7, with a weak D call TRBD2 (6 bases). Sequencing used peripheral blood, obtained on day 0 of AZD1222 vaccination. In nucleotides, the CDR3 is TGTGCCAGCAGTGAGAGCTCCGGGAGTTTTACCTACGAGCAGTACTTC. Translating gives CASSESSGSFTYEQYF.